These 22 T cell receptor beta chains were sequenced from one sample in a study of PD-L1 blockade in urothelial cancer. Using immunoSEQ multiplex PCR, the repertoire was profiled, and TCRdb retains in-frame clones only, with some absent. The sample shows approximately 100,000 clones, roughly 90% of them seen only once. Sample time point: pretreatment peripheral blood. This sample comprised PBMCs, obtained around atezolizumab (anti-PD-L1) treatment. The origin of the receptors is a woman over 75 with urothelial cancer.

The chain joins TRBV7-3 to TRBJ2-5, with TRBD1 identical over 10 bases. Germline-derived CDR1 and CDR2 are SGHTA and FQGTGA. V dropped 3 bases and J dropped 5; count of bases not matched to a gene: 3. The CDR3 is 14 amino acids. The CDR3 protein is CASSLTGGVETQYF. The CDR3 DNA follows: TGTGCCAGCAGCTTGACAGGGGGCGTGGAGACCCAGTACTTC.

CDR3 residues: CASSGHKNTEAFF. The CDR3 nucleotides read TGTGCCAGCAGCGGTCACAAGAACACTGAAGCTTTCTTT. V usage is TRBV11-3 and J usage is TRBJ1-1, with D unresolved. The CDR3 contains 13 residues. The germline CDR1 and CDR2 sequences are SGHNT and YENEEA. The V end lost 5 bases, the J end lost 1 base, and 8 bases lay between the germline ends.

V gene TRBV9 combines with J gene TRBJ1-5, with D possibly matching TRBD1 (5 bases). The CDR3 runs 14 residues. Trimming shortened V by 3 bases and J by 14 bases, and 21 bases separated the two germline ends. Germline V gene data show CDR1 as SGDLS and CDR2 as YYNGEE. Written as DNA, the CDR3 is TGTGCCAGCAGCGCCGAGCTCTTTGGGGGGACTAAGCATTTT. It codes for CASSAELFGGTKHF.

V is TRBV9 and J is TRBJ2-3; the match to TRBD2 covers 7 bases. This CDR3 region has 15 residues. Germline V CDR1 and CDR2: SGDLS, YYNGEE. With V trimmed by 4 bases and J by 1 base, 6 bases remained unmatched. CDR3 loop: CASSNPGGGTDTQYF. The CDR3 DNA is TGTGCCAGCAGCAACCCGGGAGGTGGCACAGATACGCAGTATTTT. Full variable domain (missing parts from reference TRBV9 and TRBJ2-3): DSGVTQTPKHLITATGQRVTLRCSPRSGDLSVYWYQQSLDQGLQFLIQYYNGEERAKGNILERFSAQQFPDLHSELNLSSLELGDSALYFCASSNPGGGTDTQYFGPGTRLTVL.

CDR3 sequence: CASSPGWDRGRNTGELFF. The CDR3 DNA follows: TGTGCCAGCAGCCCGGGGTGGGACAGGGGGCGGAACACCGGGGAGCTGTTTTTT. The chain employs TRBV11-2 and TRBJ2-2; 12 bases map to TRBD1. The ends lost 5 bases at V and 1 base at J; junction bases unmatched: 8. The germline V gene has CDR1 SGHAT and CDR2 FQNNGV. The CDR3 is 18 residues long.

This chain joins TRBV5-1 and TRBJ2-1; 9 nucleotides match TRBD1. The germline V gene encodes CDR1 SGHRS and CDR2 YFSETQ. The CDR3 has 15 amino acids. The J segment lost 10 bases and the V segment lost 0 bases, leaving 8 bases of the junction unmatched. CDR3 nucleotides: TGCGCCAGCAGCTTGGTTGGACAGGGGAAAGGGGAGCAGTTCTTC. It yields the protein CASSLVGQGKGEQFF.

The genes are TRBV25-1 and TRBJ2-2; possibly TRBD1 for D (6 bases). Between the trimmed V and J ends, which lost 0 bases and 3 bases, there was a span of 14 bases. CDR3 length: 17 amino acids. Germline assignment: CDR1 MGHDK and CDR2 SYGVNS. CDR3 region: CASSEYRGQPHTGELFF. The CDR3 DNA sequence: TGTGCCAGCAGTGAATACCGCGGACAGCCGCACACCGGGGAGCTGTTTTTT.

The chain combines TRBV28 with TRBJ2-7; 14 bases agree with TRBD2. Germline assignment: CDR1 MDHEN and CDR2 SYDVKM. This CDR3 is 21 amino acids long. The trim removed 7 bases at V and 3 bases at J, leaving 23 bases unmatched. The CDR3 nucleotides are TGTGCCAGCACTTCCCCGTCCCCAGTTGGGACTAGCGGGAGCGGGGGCTACGAGCAGTACTTC. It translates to CASTSPSPVGTSGSGGYEQYF.

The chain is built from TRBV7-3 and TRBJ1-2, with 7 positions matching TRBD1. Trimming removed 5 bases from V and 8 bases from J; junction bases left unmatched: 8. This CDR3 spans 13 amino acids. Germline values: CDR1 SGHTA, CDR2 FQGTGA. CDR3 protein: CASSTDRLGGYTF. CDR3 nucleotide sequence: TGTGCCAGCAGCACGGACAGGCTGGGCGGCTACACCTTC.

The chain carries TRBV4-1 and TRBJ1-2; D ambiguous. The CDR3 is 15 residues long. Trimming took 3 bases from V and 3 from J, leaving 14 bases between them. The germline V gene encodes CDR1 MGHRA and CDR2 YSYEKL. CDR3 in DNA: TGCGCCAGCAGCCAGGGCCCTGGCGGGGACTATGGCTACACCTTC. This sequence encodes CASSQGPGGDYGYTF.

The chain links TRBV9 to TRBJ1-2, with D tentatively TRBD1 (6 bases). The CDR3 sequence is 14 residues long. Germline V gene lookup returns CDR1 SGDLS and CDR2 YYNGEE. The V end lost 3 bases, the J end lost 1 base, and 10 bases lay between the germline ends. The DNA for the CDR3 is TGTGCCAGCAGCGGCAGGGGACGTAACTATGGCTACACCTTC. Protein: CASSGRGRNYGYTF. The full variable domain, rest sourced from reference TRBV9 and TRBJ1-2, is DSGVTQTPKHLITATGQRVTLRCSPRSGDLSVYWYQQSLDQGLQFLIQYYNGEERAKGNILERFSAQQFPDLHSELNLSSLELGDSALYFCASSGRGRNYGYTFGSGTRLTVV.

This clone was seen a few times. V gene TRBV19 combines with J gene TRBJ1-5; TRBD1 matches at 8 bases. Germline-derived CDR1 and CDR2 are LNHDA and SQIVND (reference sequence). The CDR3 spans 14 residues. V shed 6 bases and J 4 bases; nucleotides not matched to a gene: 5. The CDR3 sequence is CASRGQAINQPQHF. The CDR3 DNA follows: TGTGCCAGTAGGGGACAGGCGATTAATCAGCCCCAGCATTTT.

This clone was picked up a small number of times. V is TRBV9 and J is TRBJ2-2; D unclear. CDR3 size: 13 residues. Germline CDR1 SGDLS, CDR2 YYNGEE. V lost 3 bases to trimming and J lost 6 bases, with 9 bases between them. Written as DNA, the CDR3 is TGTGCCAGCAGCGCACAGATTCCCGGGGAGCTGTTTTTT. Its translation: CASSAQIPGELFF.

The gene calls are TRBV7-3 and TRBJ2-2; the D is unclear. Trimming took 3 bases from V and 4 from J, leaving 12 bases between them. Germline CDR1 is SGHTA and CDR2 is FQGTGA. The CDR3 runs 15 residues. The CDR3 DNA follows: TGTGCCAGCAGCTTGGCTAGTCGCGCCACCGGGGAGCTGTTTTTT. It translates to CASSLASRATGELFF. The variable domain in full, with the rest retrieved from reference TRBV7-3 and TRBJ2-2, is GAGVSQTPSNKVTEKGKYVELRCDPISGHTALYWYRQSLGQGPEFLIYFQGTGAADDSGLPNDRFFAVRPEGSVSTLKIQRTERGDSAVYLCASSLASRATGELFFGEGSRLTVL.

The CDR3 sequence is CASSVTGTGTYGYTF. The CDR3 region has the DNA TGTGCCAGCAGCGTTACCGGGACAGGGACCTATGGCTACACCTTC. This chain connects TRBV11-2 to TRBJ1-2, with 9 nucleotides matching TRBD1. Per germline, CDR1 SGHAT and CDR2 FQNNGV. Trimming cost V 5 bases and J 4 bases; bases outside gene matches: 8. This CDR3 has 15 residues.

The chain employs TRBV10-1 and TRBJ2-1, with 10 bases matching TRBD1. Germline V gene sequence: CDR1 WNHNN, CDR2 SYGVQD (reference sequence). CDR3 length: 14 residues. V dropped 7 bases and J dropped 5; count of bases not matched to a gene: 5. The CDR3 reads CASKPGTGDNEQFF. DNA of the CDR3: TGCGCCAGCAAACCCGGGACAGGGGACAATGAGCAGTTCTTC.

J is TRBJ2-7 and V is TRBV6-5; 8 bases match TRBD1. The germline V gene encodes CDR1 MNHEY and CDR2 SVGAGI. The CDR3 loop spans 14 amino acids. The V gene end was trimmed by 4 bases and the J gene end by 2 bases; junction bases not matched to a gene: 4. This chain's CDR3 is CASSSGRGPYEQYF. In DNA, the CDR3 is TGTGCCAGCAGTTCCGGCAGGGGGCCCTACGAGCAGTACTTC.

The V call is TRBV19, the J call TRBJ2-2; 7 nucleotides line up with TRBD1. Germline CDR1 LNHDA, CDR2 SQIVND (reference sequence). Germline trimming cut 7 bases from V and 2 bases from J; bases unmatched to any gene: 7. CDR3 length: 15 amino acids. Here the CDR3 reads CASITGTVNTGELFF. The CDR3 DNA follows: TGTGCCAGTATTACCGGGACAGTCAACACCGGGGAGCTGTTTTTT.

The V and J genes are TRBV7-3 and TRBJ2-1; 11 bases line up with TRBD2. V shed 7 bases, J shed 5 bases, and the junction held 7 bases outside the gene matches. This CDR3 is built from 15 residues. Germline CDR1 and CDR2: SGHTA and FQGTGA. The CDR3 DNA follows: TGTGCCAGCAACGCGGGACTAGCGGAGAACAATGAGCAGTTCTTC. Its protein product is CASNAGLAENNEQFF. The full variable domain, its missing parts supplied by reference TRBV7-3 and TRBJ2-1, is GAGVSQTPSNKVTEKGKYVELRCDPISGHTALYWYRQSLGQGPEFLIYFQGTGAADDSGLPNDRFFAVRPEGSVSTLKIQRTERGDSAVYLCASNAGLAENNEQFFGPGTRLTVL.

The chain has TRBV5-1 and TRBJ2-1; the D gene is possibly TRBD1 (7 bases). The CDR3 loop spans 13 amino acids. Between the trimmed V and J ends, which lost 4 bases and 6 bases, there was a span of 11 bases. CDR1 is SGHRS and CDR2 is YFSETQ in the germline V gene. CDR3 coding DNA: TGCGCCAGCAGCCAGGGGGGAGCCAATGAGCAGTTCTTC. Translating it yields CASSQGGANEQFF.

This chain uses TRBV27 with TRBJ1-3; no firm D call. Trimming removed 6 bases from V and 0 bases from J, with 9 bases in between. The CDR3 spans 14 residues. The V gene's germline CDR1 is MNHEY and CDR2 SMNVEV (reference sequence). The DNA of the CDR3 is TGTGCCAGCAGGTCGGTAACCTCTGGAAACACCATATATTTT. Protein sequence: CASRSVTSGNTIYF.

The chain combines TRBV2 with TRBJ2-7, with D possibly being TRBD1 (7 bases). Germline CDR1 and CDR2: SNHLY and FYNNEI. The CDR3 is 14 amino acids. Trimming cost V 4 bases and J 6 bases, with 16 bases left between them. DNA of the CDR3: TGTGCCAGCAGTGGAATGGGGCAGGGGGGCGAGCAGTACTTC. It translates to CASSGMGQGGEQYF.